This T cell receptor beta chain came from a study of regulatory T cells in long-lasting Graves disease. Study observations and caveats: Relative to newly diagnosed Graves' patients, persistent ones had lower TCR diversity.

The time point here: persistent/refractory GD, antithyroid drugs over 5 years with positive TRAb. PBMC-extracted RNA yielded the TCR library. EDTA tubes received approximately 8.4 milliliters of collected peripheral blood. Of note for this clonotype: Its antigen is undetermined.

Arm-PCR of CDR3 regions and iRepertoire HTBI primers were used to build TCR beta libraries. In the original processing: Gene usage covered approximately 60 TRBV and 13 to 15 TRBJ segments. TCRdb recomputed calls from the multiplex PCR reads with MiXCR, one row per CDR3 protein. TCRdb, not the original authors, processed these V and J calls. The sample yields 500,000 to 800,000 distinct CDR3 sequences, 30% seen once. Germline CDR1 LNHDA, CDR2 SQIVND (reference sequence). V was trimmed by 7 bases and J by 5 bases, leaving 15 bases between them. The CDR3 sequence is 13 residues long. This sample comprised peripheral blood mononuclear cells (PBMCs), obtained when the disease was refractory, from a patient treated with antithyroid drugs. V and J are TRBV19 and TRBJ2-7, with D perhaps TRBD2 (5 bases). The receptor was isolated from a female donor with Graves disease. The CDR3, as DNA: TGTGCCAGTACGGGGAGCGTCCCCCACGAGCAGTACTTC. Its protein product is CASTGSVPHEQYF.